The T cell receptor beta chain under discussion was sequenced for a study of blood T cell repertoires in COVID-19. Study-level information: COVID-19 samples, acute and convalescent, were from the United States, Italy and Spain. PBMCs, B-cell-depleted T cells, or T cells provided the cDNA or gDNA that made up the material.

The authors' processing: Reference gene primers were amplified, and this amplification served to estimate nucleated cell counts. The data were produced by immunoSEQ multiplex PCR, yet TCRdb's version contains in-frame clones alone and is incomplete. D and trimming were read from the DNA, whereas the V and J calls and clone size are those reported in that table. Counted here are tens of thousands of clones, 75% to 90% occurring once; the ten biggest clones make up approximately 16%. With 9 bases removed from V and 5 bases from J, the gap between germline ends came to 13 bases. The CDR3 totals 13 residues.

This receptor was taken from a woman aged 80 or older with active or convalescent COVID-19. The genes are TRBV12-3 or TRBV12-4 and TRBJ2-2, with D unclear. The specimen sequenced was peripheral blood. The CDR3 sequence is CASRLGQTGELFF. The CDR3 DNA sequence: TGTGCCAGTAGATTAGGCCAGACCGGGGAGCTGTTTTTT.